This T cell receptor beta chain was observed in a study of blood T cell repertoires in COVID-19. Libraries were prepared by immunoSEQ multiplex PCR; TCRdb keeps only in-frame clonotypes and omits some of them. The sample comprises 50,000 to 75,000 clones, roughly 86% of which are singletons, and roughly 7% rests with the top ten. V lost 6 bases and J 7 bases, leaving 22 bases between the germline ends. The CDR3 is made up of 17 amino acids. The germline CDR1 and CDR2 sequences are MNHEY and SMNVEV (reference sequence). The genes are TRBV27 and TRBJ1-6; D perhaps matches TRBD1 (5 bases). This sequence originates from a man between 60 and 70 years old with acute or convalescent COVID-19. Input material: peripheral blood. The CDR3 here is CASSFQIPGVVNSPLHF. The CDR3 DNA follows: TGTGCCAGCAGCTTCCAAATTCCGGGGGTAGTAAATTCACCCCTCCACTTT.